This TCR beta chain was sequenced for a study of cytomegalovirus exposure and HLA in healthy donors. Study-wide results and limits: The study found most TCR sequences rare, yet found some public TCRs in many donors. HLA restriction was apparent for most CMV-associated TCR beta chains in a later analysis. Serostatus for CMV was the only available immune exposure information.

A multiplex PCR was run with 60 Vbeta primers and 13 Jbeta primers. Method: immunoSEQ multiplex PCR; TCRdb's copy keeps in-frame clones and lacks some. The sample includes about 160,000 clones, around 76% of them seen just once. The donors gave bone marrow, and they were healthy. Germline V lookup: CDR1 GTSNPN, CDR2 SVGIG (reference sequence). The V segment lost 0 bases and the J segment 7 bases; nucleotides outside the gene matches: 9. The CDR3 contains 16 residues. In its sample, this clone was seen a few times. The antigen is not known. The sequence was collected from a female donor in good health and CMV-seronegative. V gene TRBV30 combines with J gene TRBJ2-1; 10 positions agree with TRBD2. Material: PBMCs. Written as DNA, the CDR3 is TGTGCCTGGAGTGTACCCGGGCTAGCGGGGGTTAATGAGCAGTTCTTC. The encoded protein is CAWSVPGLAGVNEQFF.